This T cell receptor beta chain was found in a study of a mutant IDH1 vaccine in newly diagnosed glioma. Turning to the study itself: Patients got their first vaccination 4-6 weeks after radiotherapy alone, or with temozolomide cycles. Antecedent treatment encompassed radiotherapy, temozolomide, or their combination; the majority received both. It was at week 35 that visit V12 occurred, and at week 47 that visit V13 did. Sex among treated patients split about 60% male, roughly 40% female; mean age was approximately 40 years.

The table came from immunoSEQ multiplex PCR; TCRdb's copy has only in-frame clones and leaves some out. Of approximately 84,000 clones detected, roughly four fifths appear once; the ten largest clones hold roughly 5.6%. V was trimmed by 0 bases and J by 7 bases, leaving 19 bases between them. This CDR3 region has 15 residues. CDR1 GTSNPN and CDR2 SVGIG come from the germline V gene (reference sequence). Specified time point: week 47, end of study. The investigators gave 300 ug of mutant IDH1 20-mer peptide in each vaccine dose, together with topical imiquimod. This clone showed up just once. Antigen specificity is unknown.

The genes are TRBV30 and TRBJ2-7; maybe TRBD2 (6 bases). The sequencing here drew on PBMCs, taken from a glioma patient whose treatment included an IDH1 peptide vaccine. This receptor was obtained from a man aged 40-50 years with glioma. The CDR3 DNA sequence: TGTGCCTGGAGTGTTAAATCCGCGTGGGCGGGGGAGCAGTACTTC. Translation: CAWSVKSAWAGEQYF.